The rows below give T cell receptor beta chains drawn from one sample of a study of blood T cell repertoires in COVID-19. Clones were sequenced by immunoSEQ multiplex PCR, and TCRdb holds only the in-frame ones, with some missing. The sample lists roughly 160,000 clones; around 87% were seen once. The sample taken for sequencing was peripheral blood. These receptors all stem from a woman aged 80 or older with COVID-19, enrolled during active disease. CDR3s include the opening cysteine and the closing phenylalanine or tryptophan. The order of the fields is CDR3 protein, CDR3 DNA, J gene, D gene, V gene, clone size. A D gene is named only where the DNA matches it firmly. Clone sizes are given selectively: once, few, many, or a class where the clone is expanded.

CDR3 protein: CASSVVRGGTEAFF
CDR3 DNA: TGTGCCAGCAGCGTAGTAAGGGGAGGCACTGAAGCTTTCTTT
J gene: TRBJ1-1
D gene: -
V gene: TRBV9
clone size: -

CDR3 protein: CASSLGVGRGSYNEQFF
CDR3 DNA: TGTGCTAGCAGCTTAGGGGTCGGCAGAGGATCCTACAATGAGCAGTTCTTC
J gene: TRBJ2-1
D gene: -
V gene: TRBV7-7
clone size: -

CDR3 protein: CASSAHMTDTQYF
CDR3 DNA: TGTGCCAGCAGCGCACACATGACAGATACGCAGTATTTT
J gene: TRBJ2-3
D gene: -
V gene: TRBV7-2
clone size: -

CDR3 protein: CASSSRQGNEKLFF
CDR3 DNA: TGTGCCAGCAGCTCGCGGCAGGGGAATGAAAAACTGTTTTTT
J gene: TRBJ1-4
D gene: -
V gene: TRBV3-1/TRBV3-2
clone size: -

CDR3 protein: CASSHLSLASTGELFF
CDR3 DNA: TGTGCCAGCAGCCATTTATCACTAGCTAGCACCGGGGAGCTGTTTTTT
J gene: TRBJ2-2
D gene: -
V gene: TRBV7-6
clone size: -

CDR3 protein: CASSFPSGSSGELFF
CDR3 DNA: TGTGCCAGCAGCTTTCCTAGCGGGAGTTCCGGGGAGCTGTTTTTT
J gene: TRBJ2-2
D gene: TRBD2
V gene: TRBV7-8
clone size: few

CDR3 protein: CASSLGGGLATYEQYF
CDR3 DNA: TGTGCCAGCAGCTTGGGAGGGGGCCTAGCGACCTACGAGCAGTACTTC
J gene: TRBJ2-7
D gene: -
V gene: TRBV5-8
clone size: -

CDR3 protein: CASSEWPSGGYEQYF
CDR3 DNA: TGTGCCAGCAGTGAGTGGCCTAGCGGGGGCTACGAGCAGTACTTC
J gene: TRBJ2-7
D gene: TRBD2
V gene: TRBV2
clone size: once

CDR3 protein: CASSLNGGMNTEAFF
CDR3 DNA: TGTGCCAGCAGCTTAAACGGGGGAATGAACACTGAAGCTTTCTTT
J gene: TRBJ1-1
D gene: -
V gene: TRBV7-8
clone size: -

CDR3 protein: CASTSVDRGSYGYTF
CDR3 DNA: TGTGCCAGCACCTCTGTGGACAGGGGTTCCTATGGCTACACCTTC
J gene: TRBJ1-2
D gene: TRBD1
V gene: TRBV28
clone size: -

CDR3 protein: CASRNPNRNSPLHF
CDR3 DNA: TGTGCCAGCAGGAACCCTAACAGAAATTCACCCCTCCACTTT
J gene: TRBJ1-6
D gene: -
V gene: TRBV27
clone size: -

CDR3 protein: CASSLSGNRGNSPLHF
CDR3 DNA: TGTGCCAGCAGTTTATCGGGGAACAGGGGTAATTCACCCCTCCACTTT
J gene: TRBJ1-6
D gene: TRBD1
V gene: TRBV27
clone size: -

CDR3 protein: CASSAGTLNTEAFF
CDR3 DNA: TGTGCCAGCAGCGCCGGGACTTTGAACACTGAAGCTTTCTTT
J gene: TRBJ1-1
D gene: -
V gene: TRBV5-5
clone size: -

CDR3 protein: CASSEEGYEQYF
CDR3 DNA: TGTGCCAGCAGTGAGGAGGGCTACGAGCAGTACTTC
J gene: TRBJ2-7
D gene: -
V gene: TRBV2
clone size: -